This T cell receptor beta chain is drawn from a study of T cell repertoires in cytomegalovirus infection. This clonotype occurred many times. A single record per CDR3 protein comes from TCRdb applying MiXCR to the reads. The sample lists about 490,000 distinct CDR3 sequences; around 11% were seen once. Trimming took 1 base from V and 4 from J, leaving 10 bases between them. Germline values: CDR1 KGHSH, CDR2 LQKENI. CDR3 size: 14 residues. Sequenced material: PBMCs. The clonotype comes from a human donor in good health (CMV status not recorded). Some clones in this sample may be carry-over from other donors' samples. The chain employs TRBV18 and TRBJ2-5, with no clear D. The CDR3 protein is CASSPRESAETQYF. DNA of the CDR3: TGTGCCAGCTCACCACGGGAATCGGCAGAGACCCAGTACTTC.